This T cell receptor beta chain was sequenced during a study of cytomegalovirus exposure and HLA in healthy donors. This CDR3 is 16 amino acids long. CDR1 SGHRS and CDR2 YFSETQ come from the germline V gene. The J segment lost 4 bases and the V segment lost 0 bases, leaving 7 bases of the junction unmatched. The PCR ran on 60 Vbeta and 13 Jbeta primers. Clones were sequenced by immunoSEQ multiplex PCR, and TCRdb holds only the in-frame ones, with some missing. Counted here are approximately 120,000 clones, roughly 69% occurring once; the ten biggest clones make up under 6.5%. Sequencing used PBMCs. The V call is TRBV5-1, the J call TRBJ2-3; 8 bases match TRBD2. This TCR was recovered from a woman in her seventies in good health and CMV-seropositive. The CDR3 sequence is CASSLDAGGIADTQYF. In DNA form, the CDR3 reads TGCGCCAGCAGCTTGGACGCGGGGGGTATTGCAGATACGCAGTATTTT.